One and the same sample provided the 15 T cell receptor beta chains below, sequenced in a study of blood T cells in healthy people across ages. A J-beta primer mix and a sample-barcoded 5' primer were used in a second PCR of roughly 6 to 11 cycles. Each CDR3 protein gets one entry after TCRdb re-called the 5' RACE reads with MiXCR. The repertoire includes approximately 700,000 distinct CDR3 sequences, about 30% of them detected once, and about 16% sits in the top ten. Sequenced material: blood. The receptors shown here come from an elderly woman in good health.

This clonotype was recorded at least ten times. The chain joins TRBV6-1 to TRBJ2-6; D ambiguous. Germline lookup yields CDR1 MNHNS and CDR2 SASEGT. The V end was cut by 2 bases, the J end by 0 bases, with 8 bases between. This CDR3 contains 16 residues. The CDR3 loop is CASSESRSSGANVLTF. The DNA of the CDR3 is TGTGCCAGCAGTGAAAGCCGAAGCTCTGGGGCCAACGTCCTGACTTTC.

The sample holds a few counts of this clonotype. V and J are TRBV6-2 or TRBV6-3 and TRBJ2-1; TRBD2 is a possible D gene (5 bases). V was trimmed by 2 bases and J by 4 bases, leaving 15 bases between them. The germline V gene has CDR1 MNHEY and CDR2 SVGEGT. There are 16 residues in the CDR3. The CDR3 spells CASSYEPGSLYNEQFF. The CDR3 DNA is TGTGCCAGCAGTTACGAACCGGGGTCCCTTTACAATGAGCAGTTCTTC.

CDR3 sequence (DNA): TGTGCCATCAGTGAATCTAGCGGATCCGATACGCAGTATTTT. This gives the protein CAISESSGSDTQYF. V is TRBV10-3 and J is TRBJ2-3; TRBD2 matches at 7 bases. CDR1 and CDR2 (germline): ENHRY, SYGVKD. The CDR3 sequence is 14 residues long. V was pared by 3 bases and J by 6 bases, with 6 bases of the junction left unmatched.

This clonotype was found many times. The chain links TRBV7-2 to TRBJ2-1; D is ambiguous. Germline V gives CDR1 SGHTA, CDR2 FQGNSA. Trimming cost V 5 bases and J 6 bases, with 11 bases left between them. This CDR3 is built from 13 residues. The CDR3 nucleotides are TGTGCCAGCAGCCCTCGCCCTGCCAATGAGCAGTTCTTC. This codes for CASSPRPANEQFF.

The count of this clonotype is one. Since a much larger clone is just one base distant, this may be a read error. The chain carries TRBV7-9 and TRBJ1-6, with D perhaps TRBD1 (6 bases). V lost 5 bases to trimming and J lost 8 bases, with 13 bases between them. Germline CDR1 and CDR2: SEHNR and FQNEAQ (reference sequence). The CDR3 is 14 residues long. CDR3 sequence reads: CASSIGRGDSPLHF. CDR3 bases: TGTGCCAGCAGCATTGGCAGGGGAGATTCACCCCTCCACTTT.

V gene TRBV19 combines with J gene TRBJ1-5; weak D call: TRBD1 (5 bases). Germline lookup yields CDR1 LNHDA and CDR2 SQIVND (reference sequence). V lost 6 bases, J lost 2 bases, and 14 bases lay in between. CDR3 length: 15 amino acids. The CDR3 nucleotides are TGTGCCAGTAGGGCGGACACTCGGGGCAATCAGCCCCAGCATTTT. This sequence encodes CASRADTRGNQPQHF.

This clonotype was observed once. This may come from a read error, since a much larger clone is one base off. V gene TRBV9 combines with J gene TRBJ2-7; D gene unclear. The V end lost 3 bases, the J end lost 2 bases, and 15 bases lay between the germline ends. The germline gives CDR1 SGDLS, CDR2 YYNGEE. CDR3 length: 15 residues. This CDR3 is CASSAAPRFPYEQYF. The CDR3 DNA reads as TGTGCCAGCAGCGCAGCTCCTCGGTTTCCCTACGAGCAGTACTTC.

This clonotype showed up just a few times. The chain couples TRBV21-1 to TRBJ2-1; the D call of TRBD2 is as the table states it, not checked on the DNA. TRBV21-1 is listed as a pseudogene. This CDR3 comprises 18 residues. The CDR3 reads CASSKWGLAGGPFNEQFF. The CDR3 DNA follows: TGTGCCAGCAGCAAATGGGGACTAGCGGGGGGGCCTTTCAATGAGCAGTTCTTC.

In its sample, this clonotype was seen once. V is TRBV5-5 and J is TRBJ1-2, with no clear D. The V end lost 3 bases, the J end lost 1 base, and 13 bases lay between the germline ends. The CDR3 is 15 amino acids. CDR1 is SGHKS and CDR2 is YYEKEE in the germline V gene (reference sequence). CDR3 DNA: TGTGCCAGCAGCTCTATTTATCCAGATAACTATGGCTACACCTTC. Translating it yields CASSSIYPDNYGYTF.

This clonotype turned up a few times. The rearrangement links TRBV10-3 to TRBJ1-5; no clear D gene. Germline-derived CDR1 and CDR2 are ENHRY and SYGVKD. Trimming left V 8 bases short and J 5 bases short, with 16 bases between. There are 14 residues in the CDR3. The CDR3, as DNA: TGTGCCATCGGAAGCGGACGGAGTGATCAGCCCCAGCATTTT. This codes for CAIGSGRSDQPQHF.

The table lists this clonotype with a count of one. The chain carries TRBV6-6 and TRBJ1-1; 11 bases agree with TRBD1. The CDR3 has 17 amino acids. Germline V gene data show CDR1 as MNHNY and CDR2 as SVGAGI (reference sequence). V dropped 0 bases and J dropped 3; count of bases not matched to a gene: 6. The CDR3 bases are TGTGCCAGCAGTTACTCCAGCGGGACAGGGGGGGACACTGAAGCTTTCTTT. This translates into CASSYSSGTGGDTEAFF.

In this sample, this clonotype turned up many times. V usage is TRBV7-9 and J usage is TRBJ2-7; D tentatively fits TRBD1 or TRBD2 (5 bases each). The V gene's germline CDR1 is SEHNR and CDR2 FQNEAQ (reference sequence). The germline V and J ends were trimmed by 7 bases and 6 bases, with 19 bases remaining between them. The CDR3 totals 14 residues. The CDR3 DNA reads as TGTGCCAGCACCGAGGGGAAGGGATGGGGCGAGCAGTACTTC. It codes for CASTEGKGWGEQYF.

About this clonotype: A much larger clone lies one base from this, so it may be a read error. CDR3 bases: TGCGCCAGCAGCTTGGCACATTGGCAGGATAGCACCGGGGAGCTGTTTTTT. This codes for CASSLAHWQDSTGELFF. The chain links TRBV5-1 to TRBJ2-2; D uncertain. Germline lookup yields CDR1 SGHRS and CDR2 YFSETQ. The V end lost 0 bases, the J end lost 4 bases, and 16 bases lay between the germline ends. CDR3 length: 17 residues.

The rearrangement uses TRBV29-1 and TRBJ2-1, with D tentatively TRBD1 or TRBD2 (5 bases each). V was clipped by 5 bases and J by 1 base, with 12 bases between them. Germline V CDR1 and CDR2: SQVTM, ANQGSEA. CDR3 size: 14 residues. The CDR3 sequence: CSVRQGASYNEQFF. CDR3 bases: TGCAGCGTTAGGCAGGGAGCGTCCTACAATGAGCAGTTCTTC.

Concerning this clonotype itself: This may be a read error: a much more frequent sequence differs by one nucleotide. The chain couples TRBV5-6 to TRBJ2-5; D is undetermined. The V and J ends lost 1 base and 11 bases respectively, with 12 bases between them. This CDR3 is built from 12 residues. From germline, CDR1 is SGHDT and CDR2 YYEEEE. This CDR3 reads CASSLRNNEQYF. The CDR3 nucleotides read TGTGCCAGCAGCTTGAGAAACAATGAGCAGTACTTC. Looking up the rest from reference TRBV5-6 and TRBJ2-5 gives the full variable domain: DAGVTQSPTHLIKTRGQQVTLRCSPKSGHDTVSWYQQALGQGPQFIFQYYEEEERQRGNFPDRFSGHQFPNYSSELNVNALLLGDSALYLCASSLRNNEQYFGPGTRLLVL.